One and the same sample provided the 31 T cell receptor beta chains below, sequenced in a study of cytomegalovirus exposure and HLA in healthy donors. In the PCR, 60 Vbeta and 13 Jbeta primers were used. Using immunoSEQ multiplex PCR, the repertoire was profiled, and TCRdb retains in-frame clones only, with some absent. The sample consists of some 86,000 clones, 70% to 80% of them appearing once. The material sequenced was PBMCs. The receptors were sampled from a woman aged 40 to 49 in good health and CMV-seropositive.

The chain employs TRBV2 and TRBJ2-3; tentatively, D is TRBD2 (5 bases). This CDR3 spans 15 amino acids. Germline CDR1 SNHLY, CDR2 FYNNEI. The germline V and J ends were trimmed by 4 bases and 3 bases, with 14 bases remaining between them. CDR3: CASSGRLVVTDTQYF. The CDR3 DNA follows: TGTGCCAGCAGTGGGAGGCTAGTGGTTACAGATACGCAGTATTTT.

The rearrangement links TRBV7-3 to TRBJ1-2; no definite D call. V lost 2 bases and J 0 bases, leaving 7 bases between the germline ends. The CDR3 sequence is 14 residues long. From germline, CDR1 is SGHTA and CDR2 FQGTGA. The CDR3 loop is CASSLEGANYGYTF. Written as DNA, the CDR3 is TGTGCCAGCAGCTTAGAGGGAGCTAACTATGGCTACACCTTC. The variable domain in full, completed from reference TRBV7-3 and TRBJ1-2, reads GAGVSQTPSNKVTEKGKYVELRCDPISGHTALYWYRQSLGQGPEFLIYFQGTGAADDSGLPNDRFFAVRPEGSVSTLKIQRTERGDSAVYLCASSLEGANYGYTFGSGTRLTVV.

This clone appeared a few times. The CDR3 reads CASSEARVQRGEQYF. CDR3 DNA sequence: TGTGCCAGCAGTGAAGCAAGGGTTCAGCGGGGCGAGCAGTACTTC. The gene calls are TRBV6-1 and TRBJ2-7; 7 bases fit TRBD2. The CDR3 loop spans 15 amino acids. Germline values: CDR1 MNHNS, CDR2 SASEGT. Trimming took 0 bases from V and 6 from J; bases not matched to a gene: 8.

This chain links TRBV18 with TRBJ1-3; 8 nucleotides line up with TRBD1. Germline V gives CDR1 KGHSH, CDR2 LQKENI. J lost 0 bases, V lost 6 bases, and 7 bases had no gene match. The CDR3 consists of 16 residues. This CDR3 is CASSRIGQGSGNTIYF. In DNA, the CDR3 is TGTGCCAGCTCCCGGATTGGACAGGGCTCTGGAAACACCATATATTTT.

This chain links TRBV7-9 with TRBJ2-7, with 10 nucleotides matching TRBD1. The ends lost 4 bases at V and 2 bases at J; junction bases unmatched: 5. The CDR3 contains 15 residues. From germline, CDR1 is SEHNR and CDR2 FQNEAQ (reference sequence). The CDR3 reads CASSWPGQGPYEQYF. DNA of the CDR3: TGTGCCAGCAGCTGGCCGGGACAGGGGCCCTACGAGCAGTACTTC.

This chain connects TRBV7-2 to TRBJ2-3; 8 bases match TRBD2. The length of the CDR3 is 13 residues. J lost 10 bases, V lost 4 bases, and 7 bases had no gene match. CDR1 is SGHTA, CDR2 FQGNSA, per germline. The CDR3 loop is CASSYGTSGAQYF. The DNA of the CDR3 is TGTGCCAGCAGCTATGGGACTAGTGGGGCGCAGTATTTT.

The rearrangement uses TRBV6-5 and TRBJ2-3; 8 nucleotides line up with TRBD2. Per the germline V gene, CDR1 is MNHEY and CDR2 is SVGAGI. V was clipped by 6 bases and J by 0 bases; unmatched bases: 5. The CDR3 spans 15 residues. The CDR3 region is CASSNSGASTDTQYF. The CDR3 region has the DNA TGTGCCAGCAGCAATAGCGGGGCTAGCACAGATACGCAGTATTTT.

The CDR3 sequence: CASSWGTRTSTDTQYF. For the CDR3, the DNA is TGTGCCAGCAGTTGGGGGACACGGACTAGCACAGATACGCAGTATTTT. The genes are TRBV27 and TRBJ2-3; D possibly corresponds to TRBD1 (6 bases). The CDR3 runs 16 residues. Germline V gene lookup returns CDR1 MNHEY and CDR2 SMNVEV (reference sequence). Trimming pared 4 bases from V and 0 bases from J, leaving 14 bases between.

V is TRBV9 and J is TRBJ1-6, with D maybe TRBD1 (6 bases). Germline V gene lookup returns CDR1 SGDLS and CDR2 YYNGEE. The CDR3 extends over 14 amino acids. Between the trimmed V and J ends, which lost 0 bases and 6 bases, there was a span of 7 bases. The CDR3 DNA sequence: TGTGCCAGCAGCGTAGGGGACACTAATTCACCCCTCCACTTT. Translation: CASSVGDTNSPLHF.

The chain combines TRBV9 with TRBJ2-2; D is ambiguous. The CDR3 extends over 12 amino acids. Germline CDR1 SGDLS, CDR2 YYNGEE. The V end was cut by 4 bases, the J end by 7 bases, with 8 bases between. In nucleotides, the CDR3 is TGTGCCAGCAGCCTTATCCGCGGGGAGCTGTTTTTT. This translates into CASSLIRGELFF.

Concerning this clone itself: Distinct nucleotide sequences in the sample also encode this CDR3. Written as DNA, the CDR3 is TGTGCCAGCAGCTTACCCGCGGACGAGCAGTACTTC. As protein: CASSLPADEQYF. The chain couples TRBV7-9 to TRBJ2-7; D not certain. This CDR3 spans 12 amino acids. V was pared by 2 bases and J by 5 bases, with 7 bases between. CDR1 is SEHNR and CDR2 is FQNEAQ in the germline V gene (reference sequence).

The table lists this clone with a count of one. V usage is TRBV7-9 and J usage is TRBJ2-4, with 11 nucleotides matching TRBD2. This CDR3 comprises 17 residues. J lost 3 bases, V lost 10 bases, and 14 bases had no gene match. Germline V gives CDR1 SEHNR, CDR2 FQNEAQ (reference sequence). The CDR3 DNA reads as TGTGCCACCTCGCCCTCCGTAGCGGGGGGGCACAAAAACATTCAGTACTTC. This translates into CATSPSVAGGHKNIQYF.

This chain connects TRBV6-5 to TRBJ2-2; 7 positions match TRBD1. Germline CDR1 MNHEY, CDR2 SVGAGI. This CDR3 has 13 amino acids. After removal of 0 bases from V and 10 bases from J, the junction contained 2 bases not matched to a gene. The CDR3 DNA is TGTGCCAGCAGTTACTCAGGGGGCGAGGAGCTGTTTTTT. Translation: CASSYSGGEELFF.

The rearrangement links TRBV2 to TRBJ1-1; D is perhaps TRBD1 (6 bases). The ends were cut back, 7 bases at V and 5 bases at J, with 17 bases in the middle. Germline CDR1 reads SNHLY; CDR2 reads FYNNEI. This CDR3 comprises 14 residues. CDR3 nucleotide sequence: TGTGCCAGCACCAAGGGGGGGGTAGGGACTGAAGCTTTCTTT. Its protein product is CASTKGGVGTEAFF.

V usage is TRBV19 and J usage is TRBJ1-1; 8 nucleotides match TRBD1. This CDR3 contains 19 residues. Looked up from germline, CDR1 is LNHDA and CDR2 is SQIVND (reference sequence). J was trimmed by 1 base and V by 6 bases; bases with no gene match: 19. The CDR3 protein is CASSPFPGQVAFKNTEAFF. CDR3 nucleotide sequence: TGTGCCAGTAGCCCTTTTCCGGGACAGGTCGCATTCAAGAACACTGAAGCTTTCTTT.

CDR3 region: CASSKAGLAHNEQFF. The CDR3 DNA is TGTGCCAGCAGCAAAGCGGGACTAGCCCACAATGAGCAGTTCTTC. The V gene is TRBV21-1, the J gene TRBJ2-1; TRBD2, the D gene given by the table, was not confirmed from the DNA. TRBV21-1 is marked as a pseudogene. The CDR3 contains 15 residues.

The CDR3 DNA reads TGTGCCAGCAGCTTATATACAGGGGGAAACACTGAAGCTTTCTTT. Translation gives CASSLYTGGNTEAFF. J is TRBJ1-1 and V is TRBV11-2; TRBD1 matches at 8 bases. The CDR3 covers 15 residues. Trimming took 2 bases from V and 2 from J; bases not matched to a gene: 4. Per the germline V gene, CDR1 is SGHAT and CDR2 is FQNNGV. The whole variable domain, remainder taken from reference TRBV11-2 and TRBJ1-1, is EAGVAQSPRYKIIEKRQSVAFWCNPISGHATLYWYQQILGQGPKLLIQFQNNGVVDDSQLPKDRFSAERLKGVDSTLKIQPAKLEDSAVYLCASSLYTGGNTEAFFGQGTRLTVV.

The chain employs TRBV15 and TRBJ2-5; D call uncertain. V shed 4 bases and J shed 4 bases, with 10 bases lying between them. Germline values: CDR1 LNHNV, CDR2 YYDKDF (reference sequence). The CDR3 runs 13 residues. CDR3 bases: TGTGCCACCAGCAAGTCACAGAGAGAGACCCAGTACTTC. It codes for CATSKSQRETQYF. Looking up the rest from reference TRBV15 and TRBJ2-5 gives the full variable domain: DAMVIQNPRYQVTQFGKPVTLSCSQTLNHNVMYWYQQKSSQAPKLLFHYYDKDFNNEADTPDNFQSRRPNTSFCFLDIRSPGLGDTAMYLCATSKSQRETQYFGPGTRLLVL.

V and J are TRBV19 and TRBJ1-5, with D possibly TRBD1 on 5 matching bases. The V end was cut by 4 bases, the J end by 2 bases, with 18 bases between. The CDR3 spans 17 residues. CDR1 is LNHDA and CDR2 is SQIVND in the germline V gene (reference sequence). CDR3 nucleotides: TGTGCCAGTAGTACCACCCGGGGGAGGGAAGGCAATCAGCCCCAGCATTTT. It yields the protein CASSTTRGREGNQPQHF.

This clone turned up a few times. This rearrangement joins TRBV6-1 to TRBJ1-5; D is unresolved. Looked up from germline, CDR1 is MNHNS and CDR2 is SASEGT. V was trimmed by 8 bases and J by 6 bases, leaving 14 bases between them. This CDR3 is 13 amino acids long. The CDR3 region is CASGLIGGQPQHF. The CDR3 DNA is TGTGCCAGCGGATTGATAGGCGGTCAGCCCCAGCATTTT.

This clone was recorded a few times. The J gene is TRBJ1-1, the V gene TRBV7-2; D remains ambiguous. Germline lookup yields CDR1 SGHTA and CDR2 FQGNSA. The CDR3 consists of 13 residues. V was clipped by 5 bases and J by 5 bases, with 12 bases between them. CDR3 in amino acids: CASSPLSGTEAFF. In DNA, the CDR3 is TGTGCCAGCAGCCCGCTCTCGGGTACTGAAGCTTTCTTT.

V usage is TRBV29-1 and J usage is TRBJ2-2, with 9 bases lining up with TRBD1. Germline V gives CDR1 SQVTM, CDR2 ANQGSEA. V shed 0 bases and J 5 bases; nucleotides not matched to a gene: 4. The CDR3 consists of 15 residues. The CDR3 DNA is TGCAGCGTTGAAGATGGGGACAGGGTAACCGGGGAGCTGTTTTTT. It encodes CSVEDGDRVTGELFF.

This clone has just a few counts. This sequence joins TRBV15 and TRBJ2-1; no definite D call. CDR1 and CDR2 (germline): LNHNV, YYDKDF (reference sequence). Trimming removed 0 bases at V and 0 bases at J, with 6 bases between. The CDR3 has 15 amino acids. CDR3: CATSRDPSSYNEQFF. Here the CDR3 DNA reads TGTGCCACCAGCAGAGATCCCAGCTCCTACAATGAGCAGTTCTTC.

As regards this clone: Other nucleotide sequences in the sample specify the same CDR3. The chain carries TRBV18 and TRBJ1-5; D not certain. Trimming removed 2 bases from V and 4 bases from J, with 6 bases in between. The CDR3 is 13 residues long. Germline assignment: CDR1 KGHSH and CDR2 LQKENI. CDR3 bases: TGTGCCAGCTCACCAGGCAGAAATCAGCCCCAGCATTTT. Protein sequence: CASSPGRNQPQHF. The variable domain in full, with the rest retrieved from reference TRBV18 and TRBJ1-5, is NAGVMQNPRHLVRRRGQEARLRCSPMKGHSHVYWYRQLPEEGLKFMVYLQKENIIDESGMPKERFSAEFPKEGPSILRIQQVVRGDSAAYFCASSPGRNQPQHFGDGTRLSIL.

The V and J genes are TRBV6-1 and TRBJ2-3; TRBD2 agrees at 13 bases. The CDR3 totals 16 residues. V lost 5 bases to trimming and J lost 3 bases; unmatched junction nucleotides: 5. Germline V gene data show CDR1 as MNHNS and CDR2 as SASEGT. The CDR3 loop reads CASSQGLAGATDTQYF. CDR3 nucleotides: TGTGCCAGCAGTCAAGGACTAGCGGGAGCAACAGATACGCAGTATTTT.

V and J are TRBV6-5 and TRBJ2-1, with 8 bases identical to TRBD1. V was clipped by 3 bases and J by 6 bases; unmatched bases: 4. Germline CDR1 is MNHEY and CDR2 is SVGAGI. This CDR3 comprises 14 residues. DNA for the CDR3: TGTGCCAGCAGTTATCAGGGGGCTCTCAATGAGCAGTTCTTC. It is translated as CASSYQGALNEQFF.

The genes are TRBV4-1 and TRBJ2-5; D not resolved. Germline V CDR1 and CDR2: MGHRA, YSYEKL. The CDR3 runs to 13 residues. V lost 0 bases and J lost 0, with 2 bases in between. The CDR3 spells CASSQDNQETQYF. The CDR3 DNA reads TGCGCCAGCAGCCAAGATAACCAAGAGACCCAGTACTTC.

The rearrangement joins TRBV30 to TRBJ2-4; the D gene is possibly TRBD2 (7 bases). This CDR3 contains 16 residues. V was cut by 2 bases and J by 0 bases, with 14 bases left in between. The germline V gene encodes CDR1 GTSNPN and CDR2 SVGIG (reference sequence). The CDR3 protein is CAWSPRGDIAKNIQYF. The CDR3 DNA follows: TGTGCCTGGAGTCCTCGGGGGGACATAGCCAAAAACATTCAGTACTTC.

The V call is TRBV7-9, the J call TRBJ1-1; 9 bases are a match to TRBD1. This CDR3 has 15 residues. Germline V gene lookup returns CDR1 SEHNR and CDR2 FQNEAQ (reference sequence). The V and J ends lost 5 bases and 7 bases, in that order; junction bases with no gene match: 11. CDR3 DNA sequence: TGTGCCAGCAGCGCGGCTCCGGGACAGGGCTATGAAGCTTTCTTT. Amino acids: CASSAAPGQGYEAFF. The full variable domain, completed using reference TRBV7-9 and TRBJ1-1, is DTGVSQNPRHKITKRGQNVTFRCDPISEHNRLYWYRQTLGQGPEFLTYFQNEAQLEKSRLLSDRFSAERPKGSFSTLEIQRTEQGDSAMYLCASSAAPGQGYEAFFGQGTRLTVV.

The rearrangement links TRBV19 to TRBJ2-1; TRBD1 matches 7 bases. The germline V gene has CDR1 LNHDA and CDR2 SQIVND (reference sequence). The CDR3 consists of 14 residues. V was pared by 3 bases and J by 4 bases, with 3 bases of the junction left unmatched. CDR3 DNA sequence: TGTGCCAGTAGTATCACAGGGGAATACAATGAGCAGTTCTTC. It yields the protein CASSITGEYNEQFF.

The CDR3 region has the DNA TGTGCCAGCAGCTTAGGGCTCACAGATACGCAGTATTTT. Protein sequence: CASSLGLTDTQYF. J is TRBJ2-3 and V is TRBV11-3, with unresolved D. This CDR3 region has 13 residues. Germline V gives CDR1 SGHNT, CDR2 YENEEA. Trimming removed 1 base at V and 2 bases at J, with 4 bases between.